These T cell receptor beta chains were read from a single sample in a study of T cell responses to AZD1222 COVID-19 vaccine. The method was immunoSEQ multiplex PCR; TCRdb's version includes in-frame clones alone and lacks a portion of them. The top ten clones hold 11% of a sample with 150,000 to 200,000 clones, around 88% of them seen once. This specimen consisted of peripheral blood, obtained 28 days after the second AZD1222 dose. All receptors come from an adult who received the AZD1222 COVID-19 vaccine. CDR3s include the opening cysteine and the closing phenylalanine or tryptophan. D genes are given only for firm matches. Clone sizes are given selectively: once, few, many, or a class where the clone is expanded.

j_gene,abundance,d_gene,v_gene,CDR3aa,CDR3nt
TRBJ1-2,.,.,TRBV7-9,CASSSGTPGYGYTF,TGTGCCAGCAGTTCTGGTACTCCCGGCTATGGCTACACCTTC
TRBJ2-3,.,TRBD2,TRBV7-3,CASSWGSGEGTDTQYF,TGTGCCAGCAGCTGGGGGAGCGGGGAGGGCACAGATACGCAGTATTTT
TRBJ2-4,.,.,TRBV7-9,CASSLGGPRDPKNIQYF,TGTGCCAGCAGCTTAGGGGGGCCTAGAGATCCCAAAAACATTCAGTACTTC
TRBJ2-5,.,TRBD2,TRBV9,CASSVIAGGLETQYF,TGTGCCAGCAGCGTAATAGCGGGGGGGCTGGAGACCCAGTACTTC
TRBJ1-6,.,TRBD1,TRBV18,CASSIDRGSPLHF,TGTGCCAGCTCAATCGACAGGGGTTCACCCCTCCACTTT
TRBJ2-2,.,TRBD2,TRBV3-1/TRBV3-2,CASSRRTSGANTGELFF,TGTGCCAGCAGCCGCCGGACTAGCGGGGCGAACACCGGGGAGCTGTTTTTT
TRBJ1-2,.,.,TRBV5-4,CASSVDSPLNYGYTF,TGTGCCAGCAGCGTCGACAGTCCTCTAAACTATGGCTACACCTTC
TRBJ2-2,.,TRBD2,TRBV6-4,CASSVLAGVSTGELFF,TGTGCCAGCAGTGTTCTAGCGGGGGTCTCGACCGGGGAGCTGTTTTTT
TRBJ1-1,.,.,TRBV28,CASSFVRGGGTEAFF,TGTGCCAGCAGTTTTGTTAGGGGCGGGGGCACTGAAGCTTTCTTT
TRBJ2-7,.,.,TRBV20-1,CSAREYEQYF,TGCAGTGCTAGAGAATACGAGCAGTACTTC
TRBJ1-5,.,.,TRBV6-5,CASSYGLTNQPQHF,TGTGCCAGCAGTTACGGACTGACCAATCAGCCCCAGCATTTT
TRBJ2-1,.,.,TRBV5-1,CASSMTLNEQFF,TGCGCCAGCAGCATGACCCTCAATGAGCAGTTCTTC
TRBJ1-1,.,.,TRBV10-1,CASSEDPGTTEAFF,TGCGCCAGCAGTGAGGATCCAGGGACCACTGAAGCTTTCTTT
TRBJ1-5,.,TRBD1,TRBV6-5,CASTGQQNSNQPQHF,TGTGCCAGCACGGGACAGCAAAATAGCAATCAGCCCCAGCATTTT
TRBJ1-2,.,TRBD1,TRBV28,CASTTGGFHYTF,TGTGCCAGCACCACAGGGGGCTTCCACTACACCTTC
TRBJ2-2,.,.,TRBV15,CATSRDPGVTGELFF,TGTGCCACCAGCAGAGATCCCGGGGTCACCGGGGAGCTGTTTTTT
TRBJ1-3,once,TRBD1,TRBV4-2,CASSQAGLGSQGASGNTIYF,TGTGCCAGCAGCCAAGCCGGTTTAGGGAGCCAGGGGGCTTCGGGAAACACCATATATTTT
TRBJ2-1,.,.,TRBV7-9,CASSLDRSYNEQFF,TGTGCCAGCAGCTTAGATCGCTCCTACAATGAGCAGTTCTTC
TRBJ1-1,.,.,TRBV5-6,CASSLRAGSLGTEAFF,TGTGCCAGCAGCTTGAGGGCAGGGTCCTTGGGCACTGAAGCTTTCTTT
TRBJ2-1,.,.,TRBV7-9,CASSLLGGLYNEQFF,TGTGCCAGCAGCCTACTTGGGGGCCTCTACAATGAGCAGTTCTTC
TRBJ1-5,.,.,TRBV7-3,CASSVGMGQPQHF,TGTGCCAGCAGCGTAGGGATGGGACAGCCCCAGCATTTT
TRBJ1-1,.,.,TRBV6-5,CASTNGGGTEAFF,TGTGCCAGCACCAACGGAGGGGGCACTGAAGCTTTCTTT
TRBJ2-7,.,.,TRBV6-2/TRBV6-3,CASTPDGYEQYF,TGTGCCAGCACCCCGGACGGTTACGAGCAGTACTTC
TRBJ2-2,.,TRBD1,TRBV11-2,CASSLAGTGVGELFF,TGTGCCAGCAGCTTGGCCGGGACAGGGGTCGGGGAGCTGTTTTTT
TRBJ1-1,once,.,TRBV10-1,CASSGGALTGTEAFF,TGCGCCAGCAGCGGTGGTGCCCTAACGGGGACTGAAGCTTTCTTT
TRBJ2-7,.,.,TRBV7-2,CASSLIQDGSYEQYF,TGTGCCAGCAGCTTAATCCAGGACGGCTCCTACGAGCAGTACTTC
TRBJ2-7,.,TRBD2,TRBV7-8,CASSVLAGVAYEQYF,TGTGCCAGCAGCGTCCTAGCGGGGGTCGCCTACGAGCAGTACTTC
TRBJ2-7,.,TRBD1,TRBV30,CAWSVGQGMEQYF,TGTGCCTGGAGTGTCGGACAGGGTATGGAGCAGTACTTC
TRBJ1-1,.,TRBD1,TRBV6-5,CASSSTGVTEAFF,TGTGCCAGCAGCTCGACAGGGGTCACTGAAGCTTTCTTT
TRBJ2-1,.,TRBD2,TRBV30,CAWSAGLAGNEQFF,TGTGCCTGGAGTGCTGGACTAGCGGGGAATGAGCAGTTCTTC
TRBJ1-5,.,.,TRBV4-1,CASSQSSPGTLNQPQHF,TGCGCCAGCAGCCAAAGTAGTCCGGGGACTCTAAATCAGCCCCAGCATTTT
TRBJ2-2,.,.,TRBV30,CAWRAGWTGELFF,TGTGCCTGGAGGGCTGGGTGGACCGGGGAGCTGTTTTTT
TRBJ1-5,.,TRBD1,TRBV4-1,CASSQDAGTGIHQPQHF,TGCGCCAGCAGCCAAGACGCCGGGACAGGGATTCATCAGCCCCAGCATTTT
TRBJ1-2,.,.,TRBV5-4,CASSLSLNYGYTF,TGTGCCAGCAGCTTGTCCCTAAACTATGGCTACACCTTC
TRBJ2-3,once,.,TRBV2,CASTGLDTQYF,TGTGCCAGCACAGGTTTGGATACGCAGTATTTT